This T cell receptor beta chain originates from a study of resident and recirculating memory T cells in vitiligo. Anyone treated within the previous three months was excluded. Findings and caveats of the study: Different lesions suggested infiltration by different T cell clones.

Profiled with immunoSEQ multiplex PCR; TCRdb holds only in-frame clones, not every one. The sample shows 75,000 to 85,000 clones, about 91% of them seen only once. The junction had 1 base not matched to a gene; V was cut back by 1 base and J by 1 base. Germline assignment: CDR1 SGHNT and CDR2 YENEEA. The CDR3 is 15 residues long. The sample holds a few counts of this clone. No antigen is known for it. V gene TRBV11-3 combines with J gene TRBJ1-1, with TRBD1 matching over 9 bases. The source of this sequence is a male donor with vitiligo. The sequenced material came from blood. CDR3: CASSLGQGENTEAFF. CDR3 DNA: TGTGCCAGCAGCTTAGGACAGGGGGAGAACACTGAAGCTTTCTTT.